This T cell receptor (beta chain) was sequenced in a study of post-analysis software for immune sequencing data. Remarks on this clonotype: Its antigen remains unknown.

cDNA libraries of TCR beta carried unique molecular identifiers. Roughly 0.5 million cDNA molecules were obtained from roughly 1 to 10 million T cells. TCRdb processed the PCR reads anew with MiXCR; each CDR3 protein has one entry. The sample carries over 700,000 distinct CDR3 sequences, 30% recorded once. The germline V gene encodes CDR1 DFQATT and CDR2 SNEGSKA (reference sequence). Trimming removed 4 bases from V and 7 bases from J; junction bases left unmatched: 8. The length of the CDR3 is 14 residues. Study findings and constraints: Multiple sclerosis was associated with a significant reduction in normalized Chao1 diversity relative to controls. F measure grouped same-batch samples tightly together. Controls showed lower frequencies than patients for a few TRBV segments, and TRBV5-6, TRBV5-1 and TRBV20-1 were among these.

Sequenced sample: blood. The sequence came from a girl under 18 with multiple sclerosis. The gene calls are TRBV20-1 and TRBJ2-1, with 9 bases aligning to TRBD1. CDR3 nucleotide sequence: TGCAGTGCTAAGGGACAGGGTTTAACAAATGAGCAGTTCTTC. Translated, it gives CSAKGQGLTNEQFF.